A selection of T cell receptor beta chains follows, all from one sample in a study of blood T cells in healthy people across ages. TCRdb passed the 5' RACE reads through MiXCR, listing each CDR3 protein once. The sample includes 600,000 to 850,000 distinct CDR3 sequences, roughly 25% seen only once; the top ten take roughly a tenth. These data were likewise used in another study, on T cells of mothers and their children.

The sample taken for sequencing was blood. These receptors all come from a boy between 10 and 17 years old in good health. Both conserved end residues are part of each CDR3. The D gene is left open where the match is weak. Size is omitted from some rows. Given values are once, few, many or a class for expanded clones.

15	once	TRBV11-3	TRBJ2-3	-	TGTGCCAGCAGCTCACGCAGAGCAGGGCAGGGTACGCAGTATTTT	CASSSRRAGQGTQYF
13	-	TRBV5-1	TRBJ2-7	TRBD2	TGCGCCAGCAGCCCAGGACTAGAAGTCGAGCAGTACTTC	CASSPGLEVEQYF
15	-	TRBV11-1	TRBJ2-1	-	TGTGCCAGCAGCTTCGGCTTTATCTCCTACAATGAGCAGTTCTTC	CASSFGFISYNEQFF
13	-	TRBV12-3/TRBV12-4	TRBJ2-2	-	TGTGCCAGCGATGGGGCTAACACCGGGGAGCTGTTTTTT	CASDGANTGELFF
16	few	TRBV5-1	TRBJ2-3	-	TGCGCCAGCAGCTTGGATGGAGCGGCTAGCACAGATACGCAGTATTTT	CASSLDGAASTDTQYF
14	few	TRBV4-1	TRBJ1-1	-	TGCGCCAGCAGCCAGATGAGGTCGGGCACTGAAGCTTTCTTT	CASSQMRSGTEAFF
16	-	TRBV9	TRBJ2-7	-	TGTGCCAGCAGCGTAGGAGTTTTGGCAGTACTCTACGAGCAGTACTTC	CASSVGVLAVLYEQYF
14	-	TRBV7-9	TRBJ2-7	TRBD1	TGTGCCAGCAGCTTAACCGGGACAGGTAACGAGCAGTACTTC	CASSLTGTGNEQYF
17	-	TRBV15	TRBJ2-5	TRBD2	TGTGCCACCAGCAGAGACGGGGGGAGGGCCGCATTTATGACCCAGTACTTC	CATSRDGGRAAFMTQYF
14	-	TRBV6-5	TRBJ2-5	-	TGTGCCAGCAGCCCGTCCTTGGGTACGGAGACCCAGTACTTC	CASSPSLGTETQYF
13	few	TRBV12-3/TRBV12-4	TRBJ2-7	TRBD1	TGTGCCAGCAGTTCCGGGACAGGGTGGGAGCAGTACTTC	CASSSGTGWEQYF
15	-	TRBV28	TRBJ2-1	TRBD1	TGTGCCAGCACCATAGAGGGACAGCCCGACAATGAGCAGTTCTTC	CASTIEGQPDNEQFF
15	few	TRBV2	TRBJ2-1	TRBD2	TGTGCCAGCAGTGATAGTCTAGCGGGAACTGGTGAGCAGTTCTTC	CASSDSLAGTGEQFF
17	-	TRBV7-9	TRBJ2-3	TRBD1	TGTGCCAGCAGCTTTTCTCCCGTGGGACAGACCACAGATACGCAGTATTTT	CASSFSPVGQTTDTQYF
16	few	TRBV9	TRBJ2-3	-	TGTGCCAGCAGCGTAGTTTCCAGGGAACATCCAGATACGCAGTATTTT	CASSVVSREHPDTQYF
15	few	TRBV7-2	TRBJ1-6	-	TGTGCCAGCAGGGCCCCGGAGGGGTATAATTCACCCCTCCACTTT	CASRAPEGYNSPLHF
17	-	TRBV9	TRBJ2-5	-	TGTGCCAGCAGCGTAGGCGGGGGACGAACTCAGGGGGAGACCCAGTACTTC	CASSVGGGRTQGETQYF
14	-	TRBV2	TRBJ2-3	TRBD1	TGTGCCAGCAAGGTGGACAGGAACACAGATACGCAGTATTTT	CASKVDRNTDTQYF
16	few	TRBV7-9	TRBJ1-2	TRBD1	TGTGCCAGCAGCTTATCTGGGGACAGCGTTAACTATGGCTACACCTTC	CASSLSGDSVNYGYTF
13	-	TRBV29-1	TRBJ2-5	-	TGCAGCGCCCGAGTTGGCTATAGTGAGACCCAGTACTTC	CSARVGYSETQYF
16	-	TRBV29-1	TRBJ2-6	TRBD1	TGCAGCGTTGAAGGGGACAGCATCTCTGGGGCCAACGTCCTGACTTTC	CSVEGDSISGANVLTF
16	-	TRBV2	TRBJ2-6	-	TGTGCCAGCAGGGGTGGAGACACCTCTGGGGCCAACGTCCTGACTTTC	CASRGGDTSGANVLTF
16	-	TRBV4-1	TRBJ2-1	-	TGCGCCAGCAGCCAACCCGGACAAGGGGGAGGCGATGAGCAGTTCTTC	CASSQPGQGGGDEQFF
16	few	TRBV3-1	TRBJ2-1	TRBD2	TGTGCCAGCAGCCATGTTTGGAGCGGGGGGGCTAAGGAGCAGTTCTTC	CASSHVWSGGAKEQFF
13	few	TRBV25-1	TRBJ2-7	-	TGTGCCAGCAGTGATAGGGGTCCCCACGAGCAGTACTTC	CASSDRGPHEQYF
15	-	TRBV6-5	TRBJ2-1	TRBD2	TGTGCCAGCAGTAACTCGGGGGGGGACCCCAATGAGCAGTTCTTC	CASSNSGGDPNEQFF